Shown below are 8 T cell receptor beta chains from a single sample sequenced in a study of T cells in localized non-small cell lung cancer. The method was immunoSEQ multiplex PCR; TCRdb's version includes in-frame clones alone and lacks a portion of them. The profile shows roughly 4,500 clones, 30% to 40% of them singletons. The sequences come from lung tumor tissue, collected before any cancer treatment. These TCRs come from a man aged 35-69 years with stage II squamous cell lung carcinoma.

The chain recombines TRBV29-1 with TRBJ1-1; D is unclear. V was trimmed by 5 bases and J by 1 base, leaving 14 bases between them. Germline CDR1 is SQVTM and CDR2 is ANQGSEA. This CDR3 comprises 14 residues. The CDR3, as DNA: TGCAGCGTTTGCGAGGGAAATTGGAACACTGAAGCTTTCTTT. This codes for CSVCEGNWNTEAFF.

The chain couples TRBV30 to TRBJ2-5; 9 bases are a match to TRBD1. This CDR3 contains 18 residues. V was pared by 7 bases and J by 5 bases, with 23 bases of the junction left unmatched. In germline, CDR1 is GTSNPN, CDR2 SVGIG (reference sequence). CDR3 amino acids: CASLGDIGTGSRGETQYF. As DNA, the CDR3 is TGTGCCTCCCTCGGGGACATCGGGACAGGGTCCCGAGGGGAGACCCAGTACTTC.

The chain is built from TRBV29-1 and TRBJ2-1; TRBD2 matches at 10 bases. Germline V gene sequence: CDR1 SQVTM, CDR2 ANQGSEA. The CDR3 length is 13 residues. V lost 3 bases, J lost 9 bases, and 5 bases stayed unmatched. The CDR3 sequence: CSVDSSGRTEQFF. DNA of the CDR3: TGCAGCGTTGACTCTAGCGGGAGAACTGAGCAGTTCTTC.

The V gene is TRBV11-3, the J gene TRBJ2-1, with TRBD2 identical over 14 bases. This CDR3 has 16 amino acids. Germline assignment: CDR1 SGHNT and CDR2 YENEEA. V lost 3 bases, J lost 2 bases, and 0 bases stayed unmatched. DNA for the CDR3: TGTGCCAGCAGCTTGGGACTAGCGGGAGCCTACAATGAGCAGTTCTTC. Translation: CASSLGLAGAYNEQFF.

This clone occurred a few times. This rearrangement joins TRBV29-1 to TRBJ2-2; the match to TRBD1 covers 8 bases. Germline trimming cut 6 bases from V and 0 bases from J; bases unmatched to any gene: 6. Germline V gene data show CDR1 as SQVTM and CDR2 as ANQGSEA. The CDR3 extends over 15 amino acids. For the CDR3, the DNA is TGCAGCGTCCAAGGACAGGGCTCGAACACCGGGGAGCTGTTTTTT. It encodes CSVQGQGSNTGELFF.

The V call is TRBV30, the J call TRBJ1-3, with D uncertain. The CDR3 spans 11 residues. CDR1 is GTSNPN and CDR2 is SVGIG in the germline V gene (reference sequence). V lost 3 bases and J lost 4, with 4 bases in between. CDR3 amino acids: CAWSPGNTIYF. For the CDR3, the DNA is TGTGCCTGGAGCCCCGGAAACACCATATATTTT.

This clone showed up just once. The V and J genes are TRBV12-5 and TRBJ1-3, with D possibly being TRBD1 (5 bases). Per germline, CDR1 LGHNT and CDR2 FRNRAP. Between the trimmed V and J ends, which lost 7 bases and 4 bases, there was a span of 8 bases. This CDR3 region has 12 residues. The CDR3 DNA follows: TGTGCTAGTGAGGGGTACGGAAACACCATATATTTT. Translating it yields CASEGYGNTIYF.

Relative to its sample, this clone is medium-sized. The chain carries TRBV11-3 and TRBJ1-2; 9 bases are shared with TRBD1. V lost 5 bases to trimming and J lost 4 bases; unmatched junction nucleotides: 5. The CDR3 runs to 14 residues. Germline CDR1 is SGHNT and CDR2 is YENEEA. CDR3 region: CASSRGTGTYGYTF. The CDR3 DNA follows: TGTGCCAGCAGCCGGGGGACAGGGACCTATGGCTACACCTTC.